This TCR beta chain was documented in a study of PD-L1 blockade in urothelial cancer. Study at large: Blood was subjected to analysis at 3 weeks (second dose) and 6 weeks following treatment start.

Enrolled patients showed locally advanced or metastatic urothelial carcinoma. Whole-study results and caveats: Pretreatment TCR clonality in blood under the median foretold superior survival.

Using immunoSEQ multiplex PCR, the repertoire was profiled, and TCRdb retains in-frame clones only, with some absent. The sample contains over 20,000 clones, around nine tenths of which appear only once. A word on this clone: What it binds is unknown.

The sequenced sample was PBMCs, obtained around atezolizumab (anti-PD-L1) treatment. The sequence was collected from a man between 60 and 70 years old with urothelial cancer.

CDR3 nucleotides: TGTGCCAGCAGCCCGGACAGGGACGGCAATCAGCCCCAGCATTTT. This translates into CASSPDRDGNQPQHF. This chain joins TRBV5-5 and TRBJ1-5, with 8 bases fitting TRBD1. V lost 4 bases and J lost 2; bases outside the gene matches: 5. Germline loops: CDR1 SGHKS, CDR2 YYEKEE (reference sequence). The CDR3 is made up of 15 amino acids.